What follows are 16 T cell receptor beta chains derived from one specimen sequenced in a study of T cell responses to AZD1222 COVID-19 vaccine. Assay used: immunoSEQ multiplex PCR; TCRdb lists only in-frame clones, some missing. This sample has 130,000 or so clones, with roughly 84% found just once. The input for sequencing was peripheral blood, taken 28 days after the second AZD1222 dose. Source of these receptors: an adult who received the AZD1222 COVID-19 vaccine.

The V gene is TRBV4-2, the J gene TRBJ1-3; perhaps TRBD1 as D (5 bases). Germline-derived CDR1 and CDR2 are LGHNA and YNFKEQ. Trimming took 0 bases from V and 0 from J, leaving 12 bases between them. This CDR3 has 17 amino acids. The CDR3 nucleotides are TGTGCCAGCAGCCAAGAGGCTCAGGGTCACTCTGGAAACACCATATATTTT. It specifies CASSQEAQGHSGNTIYF.

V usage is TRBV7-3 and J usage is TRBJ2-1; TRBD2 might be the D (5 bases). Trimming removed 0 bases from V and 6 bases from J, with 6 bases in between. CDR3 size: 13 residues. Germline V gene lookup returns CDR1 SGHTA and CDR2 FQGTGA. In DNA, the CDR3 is TGTGCCAGCAGCTTAACGGGGAGCAATGAGCAGTTCTTC. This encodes CASSLTGSNEQFF.

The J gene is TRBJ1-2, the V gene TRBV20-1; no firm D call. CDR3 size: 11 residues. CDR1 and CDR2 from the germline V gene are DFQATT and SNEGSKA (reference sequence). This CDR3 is CSAPHPGGYTF. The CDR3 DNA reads TGCAGCGCCCCCCATCCCGGAGGCTACACCTTC.

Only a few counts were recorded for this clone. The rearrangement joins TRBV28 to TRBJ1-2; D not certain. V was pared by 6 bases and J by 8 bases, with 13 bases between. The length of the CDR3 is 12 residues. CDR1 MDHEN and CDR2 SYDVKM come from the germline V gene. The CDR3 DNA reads TGTGCCAGCAGGGGCCTGGCGGCGGGCTACACCTTC. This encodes CASRGLAAGYTF.

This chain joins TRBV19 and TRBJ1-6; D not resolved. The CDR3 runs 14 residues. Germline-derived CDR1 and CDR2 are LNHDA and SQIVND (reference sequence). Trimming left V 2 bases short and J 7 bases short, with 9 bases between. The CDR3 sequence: CASSITPGNSPLHF. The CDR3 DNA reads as TGTGCCAGTAGTATAACTCCGGGGAATTCACCCCTCCACTTT.

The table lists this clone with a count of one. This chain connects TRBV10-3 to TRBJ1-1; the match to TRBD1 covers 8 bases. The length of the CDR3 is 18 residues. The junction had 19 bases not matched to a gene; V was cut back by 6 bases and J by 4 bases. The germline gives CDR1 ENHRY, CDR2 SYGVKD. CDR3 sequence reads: CAISPLGAGGELATEAFF. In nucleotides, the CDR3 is TGTGCCATCAGCCCTCTCGGGGCAGGGGGCGAATTAGCCACTGAAGCTTTCTTT.

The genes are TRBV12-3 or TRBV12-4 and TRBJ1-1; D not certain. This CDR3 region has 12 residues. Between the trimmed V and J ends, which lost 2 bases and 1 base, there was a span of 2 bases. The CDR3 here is CASSLPNTEAFF. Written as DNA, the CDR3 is TGTGCCAGCAGTTTACCGAACACTGAAGCTTTCTTT.

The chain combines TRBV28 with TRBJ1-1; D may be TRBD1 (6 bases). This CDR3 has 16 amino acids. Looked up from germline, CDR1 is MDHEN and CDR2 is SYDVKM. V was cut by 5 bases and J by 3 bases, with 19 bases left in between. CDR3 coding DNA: TGTGCCAGCAGTCCCTTCTTGGGGGCGACGCACACTGAAGCTTTCTTT. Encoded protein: CASSPFLGATHTEAFF. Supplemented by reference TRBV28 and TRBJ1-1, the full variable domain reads DVKVTQSSRYLVKRTGEKVFLECVQDMDHENMFWYRQDPGLGLRLIYFSYDVKMKEKGDIPEGYSVSREKKERFSLILESASTNQTSMYLCASSPFLGATHTEAFFGQGTRLTVV.

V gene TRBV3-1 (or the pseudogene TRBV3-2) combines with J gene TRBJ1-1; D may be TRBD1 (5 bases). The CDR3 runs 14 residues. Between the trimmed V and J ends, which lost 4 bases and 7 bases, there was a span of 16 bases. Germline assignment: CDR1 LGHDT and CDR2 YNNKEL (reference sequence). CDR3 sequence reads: CASSLYVQENEAFF. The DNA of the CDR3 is TGTGCCAGCAGCCTATATGTACAGGAGAATGAAGCTTTCTTT.

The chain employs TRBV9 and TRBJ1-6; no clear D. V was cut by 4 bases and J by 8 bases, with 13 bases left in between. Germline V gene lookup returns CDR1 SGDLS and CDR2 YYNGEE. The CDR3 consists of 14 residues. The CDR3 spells CASSRTPADSPLHF. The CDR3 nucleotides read TGTGCCAGCAGCCGAACGCCGGCGGATTCACCCCTCCACTTT.

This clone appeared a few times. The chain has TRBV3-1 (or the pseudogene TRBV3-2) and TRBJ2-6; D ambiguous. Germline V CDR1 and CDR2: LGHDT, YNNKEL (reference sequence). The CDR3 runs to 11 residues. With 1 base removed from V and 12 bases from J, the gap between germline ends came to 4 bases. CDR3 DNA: TGTGCCAGCAGCCAAGCTTCCGTCCTGACTTTC. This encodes CASSQASVLTF.

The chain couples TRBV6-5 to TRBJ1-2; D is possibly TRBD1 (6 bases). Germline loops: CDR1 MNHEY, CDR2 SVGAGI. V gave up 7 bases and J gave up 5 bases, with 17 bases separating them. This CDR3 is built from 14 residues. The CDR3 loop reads CASISGGVGYGYTF. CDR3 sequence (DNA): TGTGCCAGCATTTCGGGGGGCGTAGGGTATGGCTACACCTTC.

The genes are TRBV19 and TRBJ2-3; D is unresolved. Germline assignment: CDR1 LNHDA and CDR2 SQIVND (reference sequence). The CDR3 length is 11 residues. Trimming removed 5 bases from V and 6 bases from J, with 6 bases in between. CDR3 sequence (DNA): TGTGCCAGTAGTGTATCGGATACGCAGTATTTT. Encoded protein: CASSVSDTQYF. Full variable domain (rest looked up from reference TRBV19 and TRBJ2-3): DGGITQSPKYLFRKEGQNVTLSCEQNLNHDAMYWYRQDPGQGLRLIYYSQIVNDFQKGDIAEGYSVSREKKESFPLTVTSAQKNPTAFYLCASSVSDTQYFGPGTRLTVL.

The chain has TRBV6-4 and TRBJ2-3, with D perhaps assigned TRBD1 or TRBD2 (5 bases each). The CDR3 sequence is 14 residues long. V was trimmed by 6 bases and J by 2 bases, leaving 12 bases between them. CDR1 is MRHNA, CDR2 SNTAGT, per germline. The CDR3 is CASSAEGSTDTQYF. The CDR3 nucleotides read TGTGCCAGCAGCGCCGAGGGGTCCACAGATACGCAGTATTTT.

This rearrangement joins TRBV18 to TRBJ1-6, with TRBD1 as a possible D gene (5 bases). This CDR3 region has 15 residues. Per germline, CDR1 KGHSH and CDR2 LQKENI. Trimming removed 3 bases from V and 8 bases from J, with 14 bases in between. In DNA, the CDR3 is TGTGCCAGCTCACCGAGTGAACAGGACCATTCACCCCTCCACTTT. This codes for CASSPSEQDHSPLHF. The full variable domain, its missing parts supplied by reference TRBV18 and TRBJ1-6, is NAGVMQNPRHLVRRRGQEARLRCSPMKGHSHVYWYRQLPEEGLKFMVYLQKENIIDESGMPKERFSAEFPKEGPSILRIQQVVRGDSAAYFCASSPSEQDHSPLHFGNGTRLTVT.

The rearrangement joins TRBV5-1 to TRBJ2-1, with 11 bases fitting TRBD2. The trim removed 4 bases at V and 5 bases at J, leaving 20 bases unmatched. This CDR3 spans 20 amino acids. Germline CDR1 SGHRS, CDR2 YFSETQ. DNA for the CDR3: TGCGCCAGCAGCCCGGGCCTAGCGGGGGGCGATAAACGAATGAACAATGAGCAGTTCTTC. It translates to CASSPGLAGGDKRMNNEQFF.